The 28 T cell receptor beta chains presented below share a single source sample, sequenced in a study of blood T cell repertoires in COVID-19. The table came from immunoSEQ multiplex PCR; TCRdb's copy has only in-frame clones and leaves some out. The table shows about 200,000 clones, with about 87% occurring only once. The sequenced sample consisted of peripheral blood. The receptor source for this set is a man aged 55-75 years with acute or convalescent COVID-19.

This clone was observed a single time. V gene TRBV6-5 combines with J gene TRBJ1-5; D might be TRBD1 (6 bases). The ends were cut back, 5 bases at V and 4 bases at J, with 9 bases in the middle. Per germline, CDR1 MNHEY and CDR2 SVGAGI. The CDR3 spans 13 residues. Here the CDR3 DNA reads TGTGCCAGCAGTAGGGACATGAATCAGCCCCAGCATTTT. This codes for CASSRDMNQPQHF.

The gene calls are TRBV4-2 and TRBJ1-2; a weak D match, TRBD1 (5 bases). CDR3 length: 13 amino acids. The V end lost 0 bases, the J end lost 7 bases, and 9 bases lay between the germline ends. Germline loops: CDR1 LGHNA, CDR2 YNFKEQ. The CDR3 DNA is TGTGCCAGCAGCCAAGATTACGGGGGTGGCTACACCTTC. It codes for CASSQDYGGGYTF.

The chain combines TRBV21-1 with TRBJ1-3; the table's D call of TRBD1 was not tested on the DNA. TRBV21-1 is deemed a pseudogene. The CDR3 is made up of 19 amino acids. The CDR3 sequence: CASSKKGVGRGPSGNTIYF. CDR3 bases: TGTGCCAGCAGCAAAAAAGGGGTGGGCAGGGGGCCCTCTGGAAACACCATATATTTT.

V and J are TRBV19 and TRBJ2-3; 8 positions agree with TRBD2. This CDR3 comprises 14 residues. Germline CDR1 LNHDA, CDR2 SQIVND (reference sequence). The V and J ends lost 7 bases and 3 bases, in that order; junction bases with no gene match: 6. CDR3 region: CASTASGRTDTQYF. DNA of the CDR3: TGTGCCAGTACGGCTAGCGGGCGGACAGATACGCAGTATTTT.

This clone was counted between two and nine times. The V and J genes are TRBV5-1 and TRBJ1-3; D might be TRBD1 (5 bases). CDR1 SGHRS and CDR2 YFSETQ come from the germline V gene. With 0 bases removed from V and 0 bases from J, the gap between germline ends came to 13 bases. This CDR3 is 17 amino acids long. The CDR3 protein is CASSLVGGSGSGNTIYF. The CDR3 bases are TGCGCCAGCAGCTTGGTCGGGGGTTCCGGCTCTGGAAACACCATATATTTT.

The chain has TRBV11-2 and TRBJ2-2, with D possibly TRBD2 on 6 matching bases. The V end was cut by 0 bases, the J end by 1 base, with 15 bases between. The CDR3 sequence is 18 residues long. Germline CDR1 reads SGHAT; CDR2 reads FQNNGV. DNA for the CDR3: TGTGCCAGCAGCTTAGAGTTTAGGCGGGGTCTGAACACCGGGGAGCTGTTTTTT. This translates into CASSLEFRRGLNTGELFF.

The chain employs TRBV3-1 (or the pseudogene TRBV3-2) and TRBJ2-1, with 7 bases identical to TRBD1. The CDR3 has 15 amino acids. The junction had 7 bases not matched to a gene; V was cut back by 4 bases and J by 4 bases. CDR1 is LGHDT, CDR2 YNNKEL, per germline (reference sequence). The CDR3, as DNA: TGTGCCAGCAGCCCGGCAGGGGGAAGTTACAATGAGCAGTTCTTC. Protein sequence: CASSPAGGSYNEQFF.

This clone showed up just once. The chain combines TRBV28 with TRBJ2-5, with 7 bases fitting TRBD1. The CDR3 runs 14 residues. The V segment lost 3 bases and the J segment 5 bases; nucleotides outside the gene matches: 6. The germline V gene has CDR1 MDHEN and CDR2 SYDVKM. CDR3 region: CASSFGDSHETQYF. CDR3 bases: TGTGCCAGCAGTTTTGGGGACAGCCACGAGACCCAGTACTTC. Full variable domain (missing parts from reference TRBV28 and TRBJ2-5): DVKVTQSSRYLVKRTGEKVFLECVQDMDHENMFWYRQDPGLGLRLIYFSYDVKMKEKGDIPEGYSVSREKKERFSLILESASTNQTSMYLCASSFGDSHETQYFGPGTRLLVL.

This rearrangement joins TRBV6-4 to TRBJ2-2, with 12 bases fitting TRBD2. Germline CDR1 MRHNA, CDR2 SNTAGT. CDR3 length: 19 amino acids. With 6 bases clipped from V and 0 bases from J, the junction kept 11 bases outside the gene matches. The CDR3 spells CASSLNPLAGGPNTGELFF. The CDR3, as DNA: TGTGCCAGCAGCCTTAACCCCCTAGCGGGGGGGCCGAACACCGGGGAGCTGTTTTTT.

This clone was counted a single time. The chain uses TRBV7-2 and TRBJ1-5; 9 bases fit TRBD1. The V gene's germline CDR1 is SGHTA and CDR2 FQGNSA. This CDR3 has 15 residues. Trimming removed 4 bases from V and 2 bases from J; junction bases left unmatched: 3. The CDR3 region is CASSSGQGGNQPQHF. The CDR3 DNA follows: TGTGCCAGCAGCTCGGGACAGGGAGGCAATCAGCCCCAGCATTTT.

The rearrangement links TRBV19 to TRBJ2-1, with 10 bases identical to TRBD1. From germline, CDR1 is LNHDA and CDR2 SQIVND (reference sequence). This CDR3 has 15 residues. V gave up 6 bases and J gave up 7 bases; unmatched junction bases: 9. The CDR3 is CASSTGTGVWNEQFF. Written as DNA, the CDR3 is TGTGCCAGTAGCACCGGGACAGGGGTTTGGAATGAGCAGTTCTTC.

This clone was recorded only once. CDR3 amino acids: CASSPQQGALNEQYF. In DNA form, the CDR3 reads TGTGCCAGCAGCCCACAACAGGGGGCACTCAACGAGCAGTACTTC. The chain combines TRBV7-2 with TRBJ2-7, with 9 bases fitting TRBD1. Germline CDR1 and CDR2: SGHTA and FQGNSA. The length of the CDR3 is 15 residues. Trimming removed 5 bases from V and 5 bases from J; junction bases left unmatched: 10.

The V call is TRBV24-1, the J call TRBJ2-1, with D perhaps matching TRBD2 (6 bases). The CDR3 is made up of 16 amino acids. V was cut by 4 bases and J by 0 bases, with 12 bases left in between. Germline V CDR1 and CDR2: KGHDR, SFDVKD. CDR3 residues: CATSERDASSYNEQFF. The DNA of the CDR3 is TGTGCCACCAGTGAGCGGGACGCCAGCTCCTACAATGAGCAGTTCTTC.

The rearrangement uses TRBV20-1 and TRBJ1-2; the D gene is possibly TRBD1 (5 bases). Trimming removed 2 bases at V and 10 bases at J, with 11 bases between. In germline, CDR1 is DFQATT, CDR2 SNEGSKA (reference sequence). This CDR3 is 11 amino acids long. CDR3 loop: CSARTGRDYTF. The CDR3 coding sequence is TGCAGTGCTAGAACAGGTCGTGACTACACCTTC.

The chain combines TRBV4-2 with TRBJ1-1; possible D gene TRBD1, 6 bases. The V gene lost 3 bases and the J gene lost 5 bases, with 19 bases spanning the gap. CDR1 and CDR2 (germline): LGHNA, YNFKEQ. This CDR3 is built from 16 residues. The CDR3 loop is CASSHPDQGGSTEAFF. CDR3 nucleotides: TGTGCCAGCAGCCATCCTGACCAAGGGGGTAGTACTGAAGCTTTCTTT.

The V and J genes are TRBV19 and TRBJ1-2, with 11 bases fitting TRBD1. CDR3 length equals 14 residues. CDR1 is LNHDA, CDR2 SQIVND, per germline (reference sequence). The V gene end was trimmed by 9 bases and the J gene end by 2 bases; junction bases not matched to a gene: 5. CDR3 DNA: TGTGCCAGCACGGGGGACAGGGGGAACTATGGCTACACCTTC. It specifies CASTGDRGNYGYTF.

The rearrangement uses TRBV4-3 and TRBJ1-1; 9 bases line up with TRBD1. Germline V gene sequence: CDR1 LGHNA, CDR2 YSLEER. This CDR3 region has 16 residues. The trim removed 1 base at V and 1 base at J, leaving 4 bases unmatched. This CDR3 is CASSQVRTGANTEAFF. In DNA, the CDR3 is TGCGCCAGCAGCCAAGTTCGGACAGGGGCGAACACTGAAGCTTTCTTT.

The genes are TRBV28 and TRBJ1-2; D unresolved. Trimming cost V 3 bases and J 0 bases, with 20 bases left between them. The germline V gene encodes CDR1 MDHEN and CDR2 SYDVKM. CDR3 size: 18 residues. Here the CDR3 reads CASSFRVERREANYGYTF. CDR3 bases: TGTGCCAGCAGTTTCCGGGTAGAGCGACGGGAAGCTAACTATGGCTACACCTTC.

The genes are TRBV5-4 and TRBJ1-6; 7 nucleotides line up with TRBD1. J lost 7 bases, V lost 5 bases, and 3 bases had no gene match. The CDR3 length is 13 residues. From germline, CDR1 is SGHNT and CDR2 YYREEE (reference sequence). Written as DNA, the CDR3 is TGTGCCAGCAGAGCGACAGGGAATTCACCCCTCCACTTT. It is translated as CASRATGNSPLHF.

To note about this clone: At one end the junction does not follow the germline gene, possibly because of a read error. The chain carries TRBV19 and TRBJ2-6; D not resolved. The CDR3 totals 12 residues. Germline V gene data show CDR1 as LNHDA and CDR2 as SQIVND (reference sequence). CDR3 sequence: CASSIPGSRGAF. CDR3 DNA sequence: TGTGCCAGTAGTATACCCGGGTCGAGAGGAGCTTTC.

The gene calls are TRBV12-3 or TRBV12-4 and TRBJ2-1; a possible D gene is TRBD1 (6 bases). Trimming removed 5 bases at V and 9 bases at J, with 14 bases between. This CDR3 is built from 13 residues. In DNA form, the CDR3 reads TGTGCCAGCAGTGGGGGCCCCCCGGGTGAGCAGTTCTTC. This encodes CASSGGPPGEQFF.

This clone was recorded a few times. In DNA, the CDR3 is TGTGCCAGCAGCTTAGATTCGGGACAGGGTCCCTACGAGCAGTACTTC. It translates to CASSLDSGQGPYEQYF. The rearrangement uses TRBV7-2 and TRBJ2-7, with 9 nucleotides matching TRBD1. Germline V CDR1 and CDR2: SGHTA, FQGNSA. The CDR3 is made up of 16 amino acids. The J segment lost 2 bases and the V segment lost 1 base, leaving 6 bases of the junction unmatched.

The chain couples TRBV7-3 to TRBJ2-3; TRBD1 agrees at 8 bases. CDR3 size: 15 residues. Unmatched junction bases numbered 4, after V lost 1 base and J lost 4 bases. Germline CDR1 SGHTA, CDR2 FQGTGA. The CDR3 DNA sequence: TGTGCCAGCAGCTTAAATGCAGGGGGCGCAGATACGCAGTATTTT. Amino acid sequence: CASSLNAGGADTQYF.

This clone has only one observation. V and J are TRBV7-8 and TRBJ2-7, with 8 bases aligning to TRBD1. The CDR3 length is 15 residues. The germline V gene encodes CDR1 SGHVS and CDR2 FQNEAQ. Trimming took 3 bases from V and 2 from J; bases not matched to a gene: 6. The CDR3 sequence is CASSFGQGAAYEQYF. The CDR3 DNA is TGTGCCAGCAGCTTCGGACAGGGAGCCGCCTACGAGCAGTACTTC.

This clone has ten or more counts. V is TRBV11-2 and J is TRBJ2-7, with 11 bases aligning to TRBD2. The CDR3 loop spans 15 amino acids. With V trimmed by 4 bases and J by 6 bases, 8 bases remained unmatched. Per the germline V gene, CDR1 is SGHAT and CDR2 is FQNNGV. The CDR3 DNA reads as TGTGCCAGCAGCTCCCATAGCGGGGGGGCAGCCGAGCAGTACTTC. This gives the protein CASSSHSGGAAEQYF.

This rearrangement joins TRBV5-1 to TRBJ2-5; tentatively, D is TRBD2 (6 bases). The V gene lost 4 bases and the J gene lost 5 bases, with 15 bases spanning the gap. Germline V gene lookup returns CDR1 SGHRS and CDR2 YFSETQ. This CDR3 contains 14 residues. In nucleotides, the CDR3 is TGCGCCAGCAGCCTTTCTAGCGTGGAGGAGACCCAGTACTTC. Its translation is CASSLSSVEETQYF.

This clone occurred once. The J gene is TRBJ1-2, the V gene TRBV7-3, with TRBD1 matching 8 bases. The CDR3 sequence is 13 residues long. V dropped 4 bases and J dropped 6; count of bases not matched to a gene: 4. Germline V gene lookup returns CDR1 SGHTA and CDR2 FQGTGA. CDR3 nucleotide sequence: TGTGCCAGCAGCTCAGGGGGCGGGGATGGCTACACCTTC. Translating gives CASSSGGGDGYTF.

CDR3 bases: TGTGCCAGCAGCAAAGTGAGAGGGGGCCTCGAGACCCAGTACTTC. Its protein is CASSKVRGGLETQYF. The genes are TRBV21-1 and TRBJ2-5; TRBD1 is taken as the D call from the table, unchecked against the DNA. TRBV21-1 is a recognized pseudogene. The CDR3 consists of 15 residues.